The present entry profiles one T cell receptor beta chain with its context. Its antigen is still unknown. Trimming removed 0 bases from V and 2 bases from J; junction bases left unmatched: 1. The CDR3 contains 18 residues. Germline V gives CDR1 SSHAT, CDR2 FNYEAQ (reference sequence). This entry comes from a study of vaccination and CD4 T cells after COVID-19. As for the study in general: Once diagnosed, patients had post-COVID samples drawn a median roughly 110 days later (range 35 to 161). Study-wide findings and caveats: Early timepoints after natural infection were not analyzed in these convalescent patients.

The sample's time point: late sampling 161 to 241 days after vaccination in a few convalescent patients. Treatment denoted: approximately 10-day PBMC culture with coronavirus spike peptide pools or control peptides (ViraFEST assay). Antigen-specific T cells were expanded with peptide pools by ViraFEST, and TCRs were then sequenced. Sequenced with the Oncomine TCR Beta short-read assay was DNA taken from cultured CD4+ T cells. One entry per CDR3 protein, called by TCRdb with MiXCR from the PCR reads. The table records about 25,000 distinct CDR3 sequences, 36% of them present only once. Specimen: CD4+ T cells from blood, cultured in vitro, collected about 7 months after SARS-CoV-2 vaccination. This TCR was sampled from a human donor who had recovered from COVID-19. V gene TRBV7-7 combines with J gene TRBJ2-2; 15 positions agree with TRBD2. CDR3 residues: CASSLAGLAGGNTGELFF. CDR3 sequence (DNA): TGTGCCAGCAGCTTAGCGGGACTAGCGGGAGGAAACACCGGGGAGCTGTTTTTT.